These 18 T cell receptor beta chains were all obtained from the same sample, sequenced in a study of T cells after yellow fever vaccination. TCRdb analysed the 5' RACE reads with MiXCR anew, one entry per CDR3 protein. The sample shows 500,000 to 650,000 distinct CDR3 sequences, roughly 17% of them seen only once. The input for sequencing was PBMCs, taken less than 6 days after the first yellow fever vaccination. The receptors were gathered from a man between 18 and 35 years old who received the YFV17D yellow fever vaccine.

This clonotype occurred a few times. The chain is built from TRBV3-1 and TRBJ2-7; possible D gene TRBD2, 6 bases. V was clipped by 1 base and J by 0 bases, with 13 bases between them. The CDR3 sequence is 16 residues long. Looked up from germline, CDR1 is LGHDT and CDR2 is YNNKEL (reference sequence). CDR3 DNA sequence: TGTGCCAGCAGCCAAGGTGCGGGGCGCACCTCCTACGAGCAGTACTTC. It translates to CASSQGAGRTSYEQYF.

This clonotype was counted ten times or more. The J gene is TRBJ2-7, the V gene TRBV7-2; no definite D call. Trimming took off 3 bases at V and 2 bases at J, with 8 bases between the two ends. Per germline, CDR1 SGHTA and CDR2 FQGNSA. The CDR3 totals 13 residues. In nucleotides, the CDR3 is TGTGCCAGCAGCTTCACCACAGCCTACGAGCAGTACGTC. Amino acids: CASSFTTAYEQYV.

The chain has TRBV4-2 and TRBJ1-6, with 10 bases lining up with TRBD1. The germline V gene has CDR1 LGHNA and CDR2 YNFKEQ. CDR3 size: 17 residues. The V segment lost 3 bases and the J segment 9 bases; nucleotides outside the gene matches: 11. CDR3 amino acids: CASSQPLPGQGFSPLHF. The CDR3 DNA follows: TGTGCCAGCAGCCAGCCCCTTCCGGGACAGGGGTTTTCACCCCTCCACTTT.

The rearrangement uses TRBV20-1 and TRBJ2-7; either TRBD1 or TRBD2 may supply D (5 bases each). V lost 5 bases and J lost 1, with 12 bases in between. This CDR3 has 13 amino acids. CDR1 DFQATT and CDR2 SNEGSKA come from the germline V gene (reference sequence). CDR3 loop: CSAWDRSSYEQYV. The DNA for the CDR3 is TGCAGTGCTTGGGACCGCTCTTCCTACGAGCAGTACGTC.

This rearrangement joins TRBV7-9 to TRBJ2-2, with D perhaps matching TRBD1 (7 bases). The CDR3 consists of 14 residues. V was shortened by 10 bases and J by 2 bases, with 14 bases between the two germline ends. Germline V gene sequence: CDR1 SEHNR, CDR2 FQNEAQ (reference sequence). CDR3 region: CATRGGGNTGELFF. DNA of the CDR3: TGTGCCACCCGAGGAGGGGGCAACACCGGGGAGCTGTTTTTT.

This chain joins TRBV7-9 and TRBJ2-1; D is ambiguous. The germline V gene has CDR1 SEHNR and CDR2 FQNEAQ (reference sequence). The CDR3 sequence is 12 residues long. Trimming left V 7 bases short and J 15 bases short, with 19 bases between. The CDR3 sequence is CASNRERRSWFF. For the CDR3, the DNA is TGTGCCAGCAACAGAGAGAGAAGGAGTTGGTTCTTC.

The table lists this clonotype with a few counts. The gene calls are TRBV6-2 or TRBV6-3 and TRBJ2-1; D possibly uses TRBD1 or TRBD2 (5 bases each). Germline assignment: CDR1 MNHEY and CDR2 SVGEGT. The V end lost 8 bases, the J end lost 6 bases, and 14 bases lay between the germline ends. The CDR3 is 13 amino acids. CDR3 in amino acids: CASGRSGTNEQFF. CDR3 DNA: TGTGCCAGCGGACGTTCAGGGACCAATGAGCAGTTCTTC.

This clonotype was detected a few times. This sequence joins TRBV7-2 and TRBJ2-7; 11 bases are a match to TRBD2. This CDR3 has 15 residues. Germline lookup yields CDR1 SGHTA and CDR2 FQGNSA. The V gene end was trimmed by 4 bases and the J gene end by 3 bases; junction bases not matched to a gene: 5. The CDR3 DNA sequence: TGTGCCAGCAGCTCAACCGGGACTAGCGGCTACGAGCAGTACTTC. Its protein is CASSSTGTSGYEQYF.

The V gene is TRBV20-1, the J gene TRBJ1-6; no definite D call. The CDR3 is 15 residues long. V was clipped by 4 bases and J by 0 bases, with 10 bases between them. Germline V CDR1 and CDR2: DFQATT, SNEGSKA (reference sequence). The CDR3 sequence: CSATEESSYNSPLHF. The DNA of the CDR3 is TGCAGTGCTACTGAGGAGAGCTCCTATAATTCACCCCTCCACTTT.

This clonotype came up once. The genes are TRBV7-7 and TRBJ2-3; 8 nucleotides align to TRBD2. Germline-derived CDR1 and CDR2 are SSHAT and FNYEAQ (reference sequence). The CDR3 is made up of 16 amino acids. The CDR3 loop reads CASGLGSSGATDTQYF. For the CDR3, the DNA is TGTGCTAGCGGCTTAGGCAGTAGCGGGGCCACAGATACGCAGTATTTT. The full variable domain, its missing parts supplied by reference TRBV7-7 and TRBJ2-3, is GAGVSQSPRYKVTKRGQDVTLRCDPISSHATLYWYQQALGQGPEFLTYFNYEAQPDKSGLPSDRFSAERPEGSISTLTIQRTEQRDSAMYRCASGLGSSGATDTQYFGPGTRLTVL.

The chain employs TRBV4-3 and TRBJ1-2, with D possibly matching TRBD1 (6 bases). The CDR3 is made up of 16 amino acids. The germline gives CDR1 LGHNA, CDR2 YSLEER. The ends were cut back, 0 bases at V and 7 bases at J, with 18 bases in the middle. CDR3 sequence: CASSQDLGGVLSGYTF. Here the CDR3 DNA reads TGCGCCAGCAGCCAAGATCTGGGGGGCGTTCTCTCTGGCTACACCTTC.

This clonotype was counted between two and nine times. The J gene is TRBJ2-2, the V gene TRBV24-1; 10 nucleotides agree with TRBD2. The germline V gene encodes CDR1 KGHDR and CDR2 SFDVKD. The J segment lost 0 bases and the V segment lost 1 base, leaving 4 bases of the junction unmatched. The CDR3 has 18 residues. Written as DNA, the CDR3 is TGTGCCACCAGTGATTTCCGCGGACTAGCGGCGAACACCGGGGAGCTGTTTTTT. Its translation: CATSDFRGLAANTGELFF.

This clonotype was counted only a few times. This chain connects TRBV5-1 to TRBJ1-1; D uncertain. Between the trimmed V and J ends, which lost 0 bases and 7 bases, there was a span of 13 bases. From germline, CDR1 is SGHRS and CDR2 YFSETQ. CDR3 length: 14 residues. The CDR3 region is CASSLGPLTVEAFF. The CDR3 nucleotides read TGCGCCAGCAGCTTGGGACCTCTGACCGTTGAAGCTTTCTTT.

The V call is TRBV7-9, the J call TRBJ2-1, with TRBD2 as a possible D gene (5 bases). The V gene lost 5 bases and the J gene lost 1 base, with 18 bases spanning the gap. Germline assignment: CDR1 SEHNR and CDR2 FQNEAQ (reference sequence). This CDR3 spans 17 amino acids. CDR3 nucleotides: TGTGCCAGCAGCCCCCCTCCGAGGGCGGTTTCCTACAATGAGCAGTTCTTC. This codes for CASSPPPRAVSYNEQFF.

V is TRBV20-1 and J is TRBJ2-1; TRBD2 matches 9 bases. J lost 3 bases, V lost 3 bases, and 6 bases had no gene match. Germline V CDR1 and CDR2: DFQATT, SNEGSKA (reference sequence). This CDR3 is 15 amino acids long. CDR3 DNA sequence: TGCAGTGCTAGGTACGGTAGCGGGAGCTACAATGAGCAGTTCTTC. This translates into CSARYGSGSYNEQFF.

J is TRBJ1-1 and V is TRBV6-5; D perhaps matches TRBD1 (6 bases). V lost 0 bases, J lost 5 bases, and 10 bases lay in between. Germline V lookup: CDR1 MNHEY, CDR2 SVGAGI. The CDR3 covers 14 residues. DNA of the CDR3: TGTGCCAGCAGTTACTCTCACAGGGATACTGAAGCTTTCTTT. Translation gives CASSYSHRDTEAFF.

This clonotype was detected many times. This chain joins TRBV12-3 or TRBV12-4 and TRBJ1-1; 8 nucleotides agree with TRBD1. V gave up 6 bases and J gave up 3 bases; unmatched junction bases: 9. The CDR3 runs 15 residues. The CDR3 protein is CASRPGQGWDTEAFF. DNA for the CDR3: TGTGCCAGCAGACCCGGACAGGGCTGGGACACTGAAGCTTTCTTT.

The chain employs TRBV16 and TRBJ1-5, with D possibly being TRBD1 (6 bases). V was cut by 2 bases and J by 5 bases, with 10 bases left in between. Germline-derived CDR1 and CDR2 are KGHSY and FQNENV. The CDR3 length is 14 residues. CDR3 sequence (DNA): TGTGCCAGCAGCCAACCAGGGGAGGATCAGCCCCAGCATTTT. Translating it yields CASSQPGEDQPQHF.